A selection of T cell receptor beta chains follows, all from one sample in a study of identical twins. TCRdb reprocessed the 5' RACE reads via MiXCR and lists one record per CDR3 protein. In the table there are about 660,000 distinct CDR3 sequences, more than 6.5% of which are singletons. A further study also used this sample, focusing on yellow fever vaccine responses in identical twins.

Sequencing used PBMCs. The receptors stem from a woman aged 18 to 35 in good health. Both conserved end residues are part of each CDR3. The D gene is left open where the match is weak. Clone size is given for some rows only: seen once, a few or many times, or a class if the clone is expanded.

CSADTLALGQETQYF	TGCAGTGCTGACACCTTGGCTCTCGGGCAAGAGACCCAGTACTTC	TRBJ2-5	15	few	TRBV20-1	.
CASSLDIGQPQHF	TGTGCCAGCAGCTTAGACATAGGACAGCCCCAGCATTTT	TRBJ1-5	13	.	TRBV7-9	.
CASSDTGRVYGYTF	TGTGCCAGCAGTGATACGGGGCGCGTATATGGCTACACCTTC	TRBJ1-2	14	few	TRBV6-1	.
CASSGGWSRGDGELFF	TGTGCCAGCAGCGGTGGTTGGTCCAGGGGTGACGGGGAGCTGTTTTTT	TRBJ2-2	16	many	TRBV12-3/TRBV12-4	.
CASCTGDTGTAFPAGANVLTF	TGTGCCAGCTGTACCGGAGATACCGGGACTGCTTTTCCTGCAGGGGCCAACGTCCTGACTTTC	TRBJ2-6	21	few	TRBV28	.
CASSEGGGFLSTYEQYF	TGTGCCAGCAGTGAGGGAGGGGGGTTTCTTTCCACCTACGAGCAGTACTTC	TRBJ2-7	17	.	TRBV6-1	.
CASGLQYEQYF	TGTGCCAGCGGCCTCCAATACGAGCAGTACTTC	TRBJ2-7	11	many	TRBV7-2	.
CASRLSAVGAYEQYF	TGTGCCAGCAGGTTGTCAGCAGTTGGGGCCTACGAGCAGTACTTC	TRBJ2-7	15	.	TRBV27	.
CSAKAYLGQGNQETQYF	TGCAGTGCAAAAGCCTATTTGGGACAGGGGAACCAAGAGACCCAGTACTTC	TRBJ2-5	17	.	TRBV20-1	TRBD1
CASSQAQGQETQYF	TGTGCCAGCAGCCAAGCGCAGGGGCAAGAGACCCAGTACTTC	TRBJ2-5	14	few	TRBV3-1	.
CASESRTYYEQYF	TGTGCCAGCGAAAGCAGAACTTACTACGAGCAGTACTTC	TRBJ2-7	13	few	TRBV25-1	.
CASSPPSAGWYNEQFF	TGTGCCAGCTCACCACCGTCCGCGGGATGGTACAATGAGCAGTTCTTC	TRBJ2-1	16	few	TRBV18	.
CASRAVGQAYEQYF	TGTGCCAGCAGGGCAGTCGGACAGGCCTACGAGCAGTACTTC	TRBJ2-7	14	few	TRBV6-1	TRBD1
CATSDRLAGNYNEQFF	TGTGCCACCAGCGACCGACTAGCGGGAAATTACAATGAGCAGTTCTTC	TRBJ2-1	16	.	TRBV15	TRBD2
CASNINGLASYEQYF	TGTGCCAGCAACATCAACGGGCTAGCTTCCTACGAGCAGTACTTC	TRBJ2-7	15	.	TRBV5-4	.